The 7 T cell receptor beta chains listed next were all sequenced from one sample in a study of response to subunit inactivated influenza vaccine. TCRdb reprocessed the RT-PCR reads via MiXCR and lists one record per CDR3 protein. The sample has roughly 670,000 distinct CDR3 sequences; 12% to 15% are singletons. The material sequenced was PBMCs from blood, taken 14 to 15 days before vaccination. The receptor source for this set is a man aged 50 to 60 who received an inactivated influenza vaccine.

In this sample, this clonotype turned up many times. The rearrangement links TRBV20-1 to TRBJ2-3; 11 nucleotides agree with TRBD2. CDR1 and CDR2 (germline): DFQATT, SNEGSKA (reference sequence). Trimming removed 3 bases from V and 1 base from J; junction bases left unmatched: 0. This CDR3 contains 14 residues. CDR3 residues: CSARGLAGTDTQYF. The CDR3 nucleotides read TGCAGTGCTAGGGGACTAGCGGGCACAGATACGCAGTATTTT.

The chain couples TRBV4-2 to TRBJ2-5; D unclear. The CDR3 length is 16 residues. The V end lost 1 base, the J end lost 4 bases, and 16 bases lay between the germline ends. The germline V gene encodes CDR1 LGHNA and CDR2 YNFKEQ. The DNA for the CDR3 is TGTGCCAGCAGCCAAGGCGGAAGAGAGCCAACAGAGACCCAGTACTTC. This translates into CASSQGGREPTETQYF.

The chain couples TRBV5-4 to TRBJ2-1; 8 nucleotides match TRBD2. J lost 0 bases, V lost 4 bases, and 6 bases had no gene match. Germline lookup yields CDR1 SGHNT and CDR2 YYREEE (reference sequence). This CDR3 region has 16 residues. The CDR3 region is CASSQTGGLSYNEQFF. In nucleotides, the CDR3 is TGTGCCAGCAGCCAAACGGGGGGGCTCTCCTACAATGAGCAGTTCTTC.

This clonotype came up many times. V usage is TRBV27 and J usage is TRBJ1-5, with D possibly matching TRBD1 (5 bases). Germline values: CDR1 MNHEY, CDR2 SMNVEV (reference sequence). CDR3 size: 13 residues. Trimming removed 8 bases at V and 1 base at J, with 9 bases between. CDR3 protein: CASGTWSNQPQHF. CDR3 DNA: TGTGCCAGCGGGACGTGGAGCAATCAGCCCCAGCATTTT.

Concerning this clonotype itself: An end of the junction differs from the germline gene, which may be a read error. The chain employs TRBV12-3 or TRBV12-4 and TRBJ2-7, with D possibly matching TRBD1 (6 bases). This CDR3 spans 13 amino acids. The CDR3 loop reads CASRDRGSYDQYF. DNA of the CDR3: TGTGCCAGCAGGGACAGAGGAAGCTACGACCAGTACTTC.

This clonotype was seen only a few times. CDR3: CASSQDTGGTEAFF. The CDR3 DNA follows: TGTGCCAGCAGCCAAGATACAGGGGGCACTGAAGCTTTCTTT. The V gene is TRBV4-2, the J gene TRBJ1-1; 8 bases agree with TRBD1. J gave up 4 bases and V 0 bases, and 1 base lay outside the gene matches. The germline gives CDR1 LGHNA, CDR2 YNFKEQ. The CDR3 runs 14 residues.

This sequence joins TRBV12-3 or TRBV12-4 and TRBJ2-7; no clear D. CDR3 length: 15 residues. V gave up 6 bases and J gave up 7 bases, with 22 bases separating them. CDR3 residues: CASSSLAHWPKEQYF. Written as DNA, the CDR3 is TGTGCCAGCAGCTCCCTGGCTCACTGGCCTAAAGAGCAGTACTTC.